This T cell receptor (beta chain) was captured by sequencing in a study of blood T cells in healthy people across ages. Study outcomes and limitations: There was no known CMV status for donors, so expanded clonotype changes were possibly confounded. It was found that TCR beta diversity correlated strongly with the percentage of naive T cells.

The authors ran a second PCR of about 6 to 11 cycles using a sample-barcoded 5' primer and a J-beta primer mix. Each sample provided no less than 3 million CDR3-containing paired-end reads. One entry per CDR3 protein, called by TCRdb with MiXCR from the 5' RACE reads. The sample records roughly 800,000 distinct CDR3 sequences, about 48% being singletons. Trimming stripped 6 bases from V and 3 bases from J, with 14 bases between. There are 15 residues in the CDR3. Germline V gene lookup returns CDR1 SNHLY and CDR2 FYNNEI. A note on this clonotype: The antigen is undetermined.

The specimen sequenced was blood. The receptor was derived from a man older than 75 in good health. The chain employs TRBV2 and TRBJ1-4, with D perhaps matching TRBD1 (5 bases). The CDR3 loop is CASRADAGPNEKLFF. The CDR3 bases are TGTGCCAGCAGGGCTGACGCGGGGCCTAATGAAAAACTGTTTTTT.